Below, one T cell receptor (beta chain) is given with its context. These data belong to a study of T cells after somatic rescue of genetic block. Clones were read by immunoSEQ multiplex PCR, and TCRdb kept only the in-frame ones, dropping some. The sample contains over 10,000 clones, 60% to 85% of which appear only once. V lost 2 bases and J lost 1, with 11 bases in between. CDR1 is MNHNY, CDR2 SVGAGI, per germline (reference sequence). This CDR3 is 15 amino acids long. The sample consisted of peripheral blood mononuclear cells (PBMCs). The source is a boy under 18. V is TRBV6-6 and J is TRBJ1-2; D is ambiguous. Written as DNA, the CDR3 is TGTGCCAGCAGTTACCCTGAATGGGGTAACTATGGCTACACCTTC. It codes for CASSYPEWGNYGYTF.